A single sample gave rise to the 18 T cell receptor beta chains below, sequenced in a study of T cells after yellow fever vaccination. Each CDR3 protein is one row after TCRdb ran MiXCR on the 5' RACE reads. The top ten hold about 20% of the sample, which has fewer than 350,000 distinct CDR3 sequences, 8.5% to 10% seen once. The sample here was PBMCs, taken on the day of the first yellow fever vaccination. All receptors come from a man between 18 and 35 years old who received the YFV17D yellow fever vaccine.

The chain is built from TRBV7-9 and TRBJ2-1; no clear D gene. The V gene lost 2 bases and the J gene lost 6 bases, with 8 bases spanning the gap. The CDR3 runs 13 residues. Germline V gene sequence: CDR1 SEHNR, CDR2 FQNEAQ (reference sequence). CDR3 sequence: CASSLSGVNEQFF. For the CDR3, the DNA is TGTGCCAGCAGCTTATCTGGGGTCAATGAGCAGTTCTTC.

This clonotype has only a few counts. This sequence joins TRBV12-3 or TRBV12-4 and TRBJ1-5; 10 bases fit TRBD1. CDR3 length: 16 residues. Trimming removed 9 bases from V and 3 bases from J; junction bases left unmatched: 11. CDR3 in DNA: TGTGCCAGAAACTCGGACAGGGGGAAGGACAATCAGCCCCAGCATTTT. This sequence encodes CARNSDRGKDNQPQHF.

A few counts support this clonotype. The V and J genes are TRBV19 and TRBJ2-7; 7 bases match TRBD2. V lost 3 bases and J lost 2; bases outside the gene matches: 7. Looked up from germline, CDR1 is LNHDA and CDR2 is SQIVND (reference sequence). This CDR3 has 15 residues. The CDR3 DNA is TGTGCCAGTAGTATTCAGCGGGGAACCCCCTACGAGCAGTACTTC. Translated, it gives CASSIQRGTPYEQYF.

Only a few counts were recorded for this clonotype. The chain uses TRBV30 and TRBJ2-2, with D perhaps TRBD2 (5 bases). CDR1 and CDR2 from the germline V gene are GTSNPN and SVGIG (reference sequence). V was cut by 4 bases and J by 7 bases, with 7 bases left in between. CDR3 size: 11 residues. The DNA for the CDR3 is TGTGCCTGGATTGACTACGGGGAGCTGTTTTTT. Translating gives CAWIDYGELFF.

This clonotype was observed a few times. The chain carries TRBV5-1 and TRBJ2-2; 8 positions match TRBD1. CDR3 length: 14 amino acids. Germline V gene data show CDR1 as SGHRS and CDR2 as YFSETQ. The V segment lost 1 base and the J segment 5 bases; nucleotides outside the gene matches: 1. The CDR3: CASSLRTGTGELFF. In nucleotides, the CDR3 is TGCGCCAGCAGCTTGCGGACAGGGACCGGGGAGCTGTTTTTT.

The V call is TRBV6-5, the J call TRBJ1-5; weak D call: TRBD1 (6 bases). CDR3 length: 17 residues. Germline V CDR1 and CDR2: MNHEY, SVGAGI. The germline V and J ends were trimmed by 5 bases and 3 bases, with 20 bases remaining between them. The CDR3 loop reads CASSNPNRDPLNQPQHF. CDR3 coding DNA: TGTGCCAGCAGTAACCCCAACAGGGATCCCCTCAATCAGCCCCAGCATTTT.

V gene TRBV4-3 combines with J gene TRBJ1-5; D ambiguous. The CDR3 runs 14 residues. Germline V lookup: CDR1 LGHNA, CDR2 YSLEER. With 1 base removed from V and 6 bases from J, the gap between germline ends came to 10 bases. The CDR3 loop is CASSQGVEGQPQHF. The CDR3 bases are TGCGCCAGCAGCCAAGGAGTAGAGGGTCAGCCCCAGCATTTT.

In its sample, this clonotype was seen many times. This sequence joins TRBV7-2 and TRBJ2-1; no reliable D call. The germline V and J ends were trimmed by 1 base and 15 bases, with 16 bases remaining between them. Germline CDR1 SGHTA, CDR2 FQGNSA. The CDR3 sequence is 13 residues long. The CDR3 bases are TGTGCCAGCAGCTTAGACGTTGATCTAGTTTGGTTCTTC. This encodes CASSLDVDLVWFF.

The rearrangement joins TRBV6-6 to TRBJ2-7, with 12 bases that match TRBD1. V gave up 10 bases and J gave up 6 bases; unmatched junction bases: 4. The CDR3 has 12 amino acids. Germline lookup yields CDR1 MNHNY and CDR2 SVGAGI (reference sequence). The DNA for the CDR3 is TGTGCCACCGGGACAGGGGGCGGCGAGCAGTACGTC. Protein sequence: CATGTGGGEQYV.

The genes are TRBV6-2 or TRBV6-3 and TRBJ2-7; D assignment may be TRBD1 or TRBD2 (5 bases each). Trimming stripped 2 bases from V and 0 bases from J, with 14 bases between. This CDR3 comprises 16 residues. Germline lookup yields CDR1 MNHEY and CDR2 SVGEGT. The DNA of the CDR3 is TGTGCCAGCAGTTACGACGACGGGGCACTCTCCTACGAGCAGTACTTC. Translated: CASSYDDGALSYEQYF.

This clonotype turned up a few times. V gene TRBV5-5 combines with J gene TRBJ2-3; D gene ambiguous. The CDR3 runs 17 residues. Trimming took off 3 bases at V and 1 base at J, with 18 bases between the two ends. Germline-derived CDR1 and CDR2 are SGHKS and YYEKEE (reference sequence). The CDR3 region has the DNA TGTGCCAGCAGCTCTTTACCTGGGCCGATGGGCACAGATACGCAGTATTTT. Residues: CASSSLPGPMGTDTQYF. The full variable domain, rest sourced from reference TRBV5-5 and TRBJ2-3, is DAGVTQSPTHLIKTRGQQVTLRCSPISGHKSVSWYQQVLGQGPQFIFQYYEKEERGRGNFPDRFSARQFPNYSSELNVNALLLGDSALYLCASSSLPGPMGTDTQYFGPGTRLTVL.

The J gene is TRBJ2-3, the V gene TRBV14, with 9 bases matching TRBD2. J gave up 8 bases and V 3 bases, and 3 bases lay outside the gene matches. In germline, CDR1 is SGHDN, CDR2 FVKESK. The CDR3 has 13 amino acids. The CDR3 is CASSQLAGSTQYF. The CDR3 nucleotides read TGTGCCAGCAGCCAGCTAGCGGGGAGTACGCAGTATTTT.

This clonotype was seen only a few times. The chain carries TRBV11-2 and TRBJ1-4; unclear D gene. CDR3 size: 13 residues. Trimming shortened V by 3 bases and J by 4 bases, and 6 bases separated the two germline ends. CDR1 is SGHAT and CDR2 is FQNNGV in the germline V gene. CDR3 sequence (DNA): TGTGCCAGCAGCTTCTCTTTTAATGAAAAACTGTTTTTT. Encoded protein: CASSFSFNEKLFF.

This clonotype turned up a few times. V usage is TRBV9 and J usage is TRBJ2-1; no clear D. CDR3 length: 14 residues. The V end was cut by 0 bases, the J end by 4 bases, with 8 bases between. CDR1 is SGDLS and CDR2 is YYNGEE in the germline V gene. For the CDR3, the DNA is TGTGCCAGCAGCGTAGCCAGCCGATACAATGAGCAGTTCTTC. Its translation is CASSVASRYNEQFF.

The V and J genes are TRBV5-1 and TRBJ2-7, with D perhaps matching TRBD2 (6 bases). There are 14 residues in the CDR3. Germline assignment: CDR1 SGHRS and CDR2 YFSETQ. The ends were cut back, 4 bases at V and 3 bases at J, with 14 bases in the middle. CDR3 sequence: CASSLVGGNYEQYF. CDR3 nucleotide sequence: TGCGCCAGCAGCCTCGTGGGGGGAAACTACGAGCAGTACTTC.

There are a few counts of this clonotype. The chain links TRBV27 to TRBJ2-7; 9 bases fit TRBD1. CDR1 MNHEY and CDR2 SMNVEV come from the germline V gene (reference sequence). This CDR3 comprises 13 residues. V dropped 4 bases and J dropped 5; count of bases not matched to a gene: 3. CDR3 protein: CASSSGTGNEQYV. The CDR3 DNA reads TGTGCCAGCAGTTCCGGGACAGGGAACGAGCAGTACGTC.

This clonotype was counted ten times or more. This chain joins TRBV12-3 or TRBV12-4 and TRBJ2-7; TRBD1 aligns across 9 bases. The CDR3 runs 13 residues. V was pared by 10 bases and J by 3 bases, with 7 bases of the junction left unmatched. CDR3 bases: TGTGCCACCACCCTGGGACAGGGCTACGAGCAGTACTTC. This codes for CATTLGQGYEQYF.

The chain uses TRBV12-3 or TRBV12-4 and TRBJ1-2, with a tentative D call TRBD1 (5 bases). Trimming pared 7 bases from V and 4 bases from J, leaving 13 bases between. The CDR3 loop spans 13 amino acids. DNA of the CDR3: TGTGCCAGCACCAGGGAAAACTTCTATGGCTACACCTTC. Amino acid sequence: CASTRENFYGYTF.